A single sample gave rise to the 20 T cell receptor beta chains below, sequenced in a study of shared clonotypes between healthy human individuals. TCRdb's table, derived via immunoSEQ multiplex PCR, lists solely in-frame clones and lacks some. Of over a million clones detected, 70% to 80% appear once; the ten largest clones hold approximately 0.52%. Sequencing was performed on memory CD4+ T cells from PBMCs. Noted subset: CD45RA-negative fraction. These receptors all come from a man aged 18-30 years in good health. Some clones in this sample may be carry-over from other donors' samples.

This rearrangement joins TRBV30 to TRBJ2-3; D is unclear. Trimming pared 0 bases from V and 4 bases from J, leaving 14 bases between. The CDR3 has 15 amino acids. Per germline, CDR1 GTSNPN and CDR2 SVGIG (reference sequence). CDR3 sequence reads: CAWSVLGRYADTQYF. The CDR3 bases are TGTGCCTGGAGTGTACTGGGCCGCTACGCAGATACGCAGTATTTT.

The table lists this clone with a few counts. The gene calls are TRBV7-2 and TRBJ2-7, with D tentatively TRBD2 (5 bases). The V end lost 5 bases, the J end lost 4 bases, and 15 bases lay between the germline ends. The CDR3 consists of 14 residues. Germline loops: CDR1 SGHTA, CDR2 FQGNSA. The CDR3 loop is CASSPKSGGYEQYF. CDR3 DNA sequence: TGTGCCAGCAGCCCCAAATCAGGAGGATACGAGCAGTACTTC.

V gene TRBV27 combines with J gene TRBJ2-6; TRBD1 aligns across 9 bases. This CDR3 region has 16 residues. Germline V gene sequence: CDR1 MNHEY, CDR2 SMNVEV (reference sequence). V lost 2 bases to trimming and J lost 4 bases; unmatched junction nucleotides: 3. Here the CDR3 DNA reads TGTGCCAGCAGTTTAGGGACAGGGTACGGGGCCAACGTCCTGACTTTC. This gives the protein CASSLGTGYGANVLTF.

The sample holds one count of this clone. The CDR3 here is CASSYSSGGGAFF. CDR3 bases: TGTGCCAGCAGTTACTCTTCGGGAGGCGGGGCTTTCTTT. The rearrangement uses TRBV6-5 and TRBJ1-1; D is undetermined. This CDR3 comprises 13 residues. Germline V lookup: CDR1 MNHEY, CDR2 SVGAGI. V was trimmed by 0 bases and J by 11 bases, leaving 13 bases between them.

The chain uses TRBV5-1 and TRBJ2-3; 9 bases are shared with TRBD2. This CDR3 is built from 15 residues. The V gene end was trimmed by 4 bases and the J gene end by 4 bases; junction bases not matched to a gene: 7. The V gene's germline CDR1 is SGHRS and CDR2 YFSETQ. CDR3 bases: TGCGCCAGCAGCCAACTTAGCGGGAGCCCAGATACGCAGTATTTT. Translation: CASSQLSGSPDTQYF. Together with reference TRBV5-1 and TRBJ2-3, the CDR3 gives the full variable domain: KAGVTQTPRYLIKTRGQQVTLSCSPISGHRSVSWYQQTPGQGLQFLFEYFSETQRNKGNFPGRFSGRQFSNSRSEMNVSTLELGDSALYLCASSQLSGSPDTQYFGPGTRLTVL.

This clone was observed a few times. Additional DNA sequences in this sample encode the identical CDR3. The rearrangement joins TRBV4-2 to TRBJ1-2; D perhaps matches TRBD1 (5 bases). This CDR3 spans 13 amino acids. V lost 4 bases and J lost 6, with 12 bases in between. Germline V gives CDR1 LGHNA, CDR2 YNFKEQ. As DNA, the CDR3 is TGTGCCAGCAGCCCCGGCAGGGTAGATGGCTACACCTTC. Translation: CASSPGRVDGYTF.

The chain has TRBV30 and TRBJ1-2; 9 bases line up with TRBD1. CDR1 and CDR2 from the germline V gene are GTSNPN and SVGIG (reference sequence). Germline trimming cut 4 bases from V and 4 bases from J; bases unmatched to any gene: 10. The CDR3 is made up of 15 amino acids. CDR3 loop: CAWTLGTGKSYGYTF. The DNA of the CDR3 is TGTGCCTGGACCCTCGGGACAGGGAAATCCTATGGCTACACCTTC. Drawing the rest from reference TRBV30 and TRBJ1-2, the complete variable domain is SQTIHQWPATLVQPVGSPLSLECTVEGTSNPNLYWYRQAAGRGLQLLFYSVGIGQISSEVPQNLSASRPQDRQFILSSKKLLLSDSGFYLCAWTLGTGKSYGYTFGSGTRLTVV.

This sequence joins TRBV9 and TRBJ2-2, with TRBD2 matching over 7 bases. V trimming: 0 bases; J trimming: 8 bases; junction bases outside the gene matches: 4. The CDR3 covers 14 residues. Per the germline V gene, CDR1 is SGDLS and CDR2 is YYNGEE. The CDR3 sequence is CASSVAVGGGELFF. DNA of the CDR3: TGTGCCAGCAGCGTAGCCGTGGGAGGGGGGGAGCTGTTTTTT. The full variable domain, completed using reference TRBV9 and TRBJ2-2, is DSGVTQTPKHLITATGQRVTLRCSPRSGDLSVYWYQQSLDQGLQFLIQYYNGEERAKGNILERFSAQQFPDLHSELNLSSLELGDSALYFCASSVAVGGGELFFGEGSRLTVL.

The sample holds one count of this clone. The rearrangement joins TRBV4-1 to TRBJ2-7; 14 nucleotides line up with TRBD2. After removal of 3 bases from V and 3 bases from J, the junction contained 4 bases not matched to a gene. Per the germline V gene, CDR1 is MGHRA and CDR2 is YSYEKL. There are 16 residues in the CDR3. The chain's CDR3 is CASSQGLAGEGYEQYF. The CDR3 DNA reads TGCGCCAGCAGCCAGGGACTAGCGGGAGAAGGCTACGAGCAGTACTTC.

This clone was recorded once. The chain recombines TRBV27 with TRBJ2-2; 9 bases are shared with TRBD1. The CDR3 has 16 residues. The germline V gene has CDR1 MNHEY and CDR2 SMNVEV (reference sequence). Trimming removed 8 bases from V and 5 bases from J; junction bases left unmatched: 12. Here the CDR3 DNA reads TGTGCCAGCCGACGGCCCGGGACAGGGTCTACCGGGGAGCTGTTTTTT. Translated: CASRRPGTGSTGELFF.

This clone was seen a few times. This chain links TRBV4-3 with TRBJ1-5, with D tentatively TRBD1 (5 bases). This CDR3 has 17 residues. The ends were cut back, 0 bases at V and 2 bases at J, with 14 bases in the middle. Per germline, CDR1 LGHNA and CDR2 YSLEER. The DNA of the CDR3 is TGCGCCAGCAGCCAAGATGGTTCGGGACGCGGCAATCAGCCCCAGCATTTT. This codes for CASSQDGSGRGNQPQHF.

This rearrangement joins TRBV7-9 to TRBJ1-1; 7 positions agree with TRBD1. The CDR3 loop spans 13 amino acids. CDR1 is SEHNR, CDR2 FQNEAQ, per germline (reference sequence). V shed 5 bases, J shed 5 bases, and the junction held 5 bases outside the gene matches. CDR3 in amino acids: CASSPRGRTEAFF. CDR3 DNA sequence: TGTGCCAGCAGCCCCAGGGGGAGGACTGAAGCTTTCTTT. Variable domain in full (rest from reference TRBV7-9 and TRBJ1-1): DTGVSQNPRHKITKRGQNVTFRCDPISEHNRLYWYRQTLGQGPEFLTYFQNEAQLEKSRLLSDRFSAERPKGSFSTLEIQRTEQGDSAMYLCASSPRGRTEAFFGQGTRLTVV.

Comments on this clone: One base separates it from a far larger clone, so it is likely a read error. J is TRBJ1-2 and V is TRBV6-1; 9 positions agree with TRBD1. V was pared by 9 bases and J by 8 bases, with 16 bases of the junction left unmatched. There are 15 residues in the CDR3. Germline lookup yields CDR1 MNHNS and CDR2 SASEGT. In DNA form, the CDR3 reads TGTGCCAGTGACATTAGTGGACAGGGGCCAAGGGGCTACACCTTC. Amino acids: CASDISGQGPRGYTF.

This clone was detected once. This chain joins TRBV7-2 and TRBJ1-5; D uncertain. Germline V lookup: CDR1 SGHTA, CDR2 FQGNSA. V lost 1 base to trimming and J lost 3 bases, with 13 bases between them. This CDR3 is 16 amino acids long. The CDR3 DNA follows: TGTGCCAGCAGCTTAGGGTCGGGCAGCAACAATCAGCCCCAGCATTTT. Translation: CASSLGSGSNNQPQHF.

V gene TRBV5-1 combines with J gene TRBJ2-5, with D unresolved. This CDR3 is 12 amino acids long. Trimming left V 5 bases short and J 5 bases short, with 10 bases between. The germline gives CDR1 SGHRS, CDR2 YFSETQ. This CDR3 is CASRVRAETQYF. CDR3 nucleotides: TGCGCCAGCAGAGTCCGAGCCGAGACCCAGTACTTC.

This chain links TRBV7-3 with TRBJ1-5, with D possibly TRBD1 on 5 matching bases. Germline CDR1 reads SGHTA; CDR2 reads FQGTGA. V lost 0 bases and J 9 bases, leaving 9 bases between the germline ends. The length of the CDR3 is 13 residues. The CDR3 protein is CASSLTRESPQHF. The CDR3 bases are TGTGCCAGCAGCTTAACCAGGGAGTCGCCCCAGCATTTT.

CDR3 nucleotides: TGTGCCAGTAGTATAGAAGCGGGAGGGAGGACGCAGTATTTT. It yields the protein CASSIEAGGRTQYF. The chain uses TRBV19 and TRBJ2-3; 10 positions agree with TRBD2. Germline values: CDR1 LNHDA, CDR2 SQIVND (reference sequence). This CDR3 contains 14 residues. V was pared by 0 bases and J by 9 bases, with 3 bases of the junction left unmatched.

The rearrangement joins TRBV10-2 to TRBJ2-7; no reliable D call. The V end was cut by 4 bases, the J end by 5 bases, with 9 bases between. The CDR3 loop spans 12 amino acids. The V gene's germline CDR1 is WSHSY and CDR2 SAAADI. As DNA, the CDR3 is TGCGCCAGCAGTGTGACCCCGGACGAGCAGTACTTC. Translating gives CASSVTPDEQYF.

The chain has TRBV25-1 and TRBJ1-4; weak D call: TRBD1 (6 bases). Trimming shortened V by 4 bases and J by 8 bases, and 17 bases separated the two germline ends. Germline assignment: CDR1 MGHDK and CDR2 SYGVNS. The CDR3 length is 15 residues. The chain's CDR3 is CASSASGAGREKLFF. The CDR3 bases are TGTGCCAGCAGTGCCTCAGGGGCTGGTAGGGAAAAACTGTTTTTT.

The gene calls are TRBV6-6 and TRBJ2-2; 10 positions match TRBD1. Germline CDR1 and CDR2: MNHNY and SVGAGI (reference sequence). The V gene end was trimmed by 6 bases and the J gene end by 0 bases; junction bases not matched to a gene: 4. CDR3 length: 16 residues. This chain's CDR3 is CASRPGTGANTGELFF. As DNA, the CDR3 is TGTGCCAGCAGACCGGGGACAGGGGCGAACACCGGGGAGCTGTTTTTT.